This T cell receptor beta chain derives from a study of blood T cell repertoires in COVID-19. About the study: Acute-phase and convalescent COVID-19 samples originated in the United States, Italy and Spain.

In the source study's methods: Amplification of reference gene primers was used by the study to estimate nucleated cell counts. Generated by immunoSEQ multiplex PCR, the TCRdb table keeps only in-frame clones and is missing some. V, J and clone size derive from that table, while D and trimming were established from the DNA sequence. The sample has fewer than 300,000 clones, approximately 85% seen once; the top ten hold roughly 4%. Enrolled through a virtual design, the participants were between roughly 18 and 100 years of age and came from under 25 US areas. Cohorts were determined from participant-reported clinical history. Looked up from germline, CDR1 is MNHEY and CDR2 is SVGAGI. The V gene lost 7 bases and the J gene lost 6 bases, with 12 bases spanning the gap. CDR3 length: 12 amino acids.

The specimen was PBMCs or T cells enriched from blood (not recorded which). The rearrangement joins TRBV6-5 to TRBJ1-1; the D gene is possibly TRBD1 (5 bases). The receptor's source is a woman in her twenties or thirties who had recovered from COVID-19. The CDR3 DNA is TGTGCCAGCACTAACGGAGGGGCTGAAGCTTTCTTT. Protein sequence: CASTNGGAEAFF.